Shown below are 18 T cell receptor beta chains from a single sample sequenced in a study of shared clonotypes between healthy human individuals. Assay used: immunoSEQ multiplex PCR; TCRdb lists only in-frame clones, some missing. The sample has about 2 million clones, 95% seen once; the top ten hold 0.1% to 0.15%. Material for sequencing was naive CD4+ T cells sorted from blood. Subset here: CD45RA+ positively selected. These receptors came from a man aged 18-30 years in good health.

The chain couples TRBV9 to TRBJ1-6, with D unclear. CDR1 is SGDLS, CDR2 YYNGEE, per germline. The CDR3 covers 16 residues. Deletions cut 4 bases from V and 9 bases from J, with 20 bases between. CDR3 residues: CASSRRGLEDVSPLHF. In nucleotides, the CDR3 is TGTGCCAGCAGCCGCCGGGGTCTCGAAGATGTTTCACCCCTCCACTTT.

The genes are TRBV7-6 and TRBJ2-2; 10 positions match TRBD1. There are 15 residues in the CDR3. Unmatched junction bases numbered 2, after V lost 5 bases and J lost 2 bases. Germline V gene sequence: CDR1 SGHVS, CDR2 FNYEAQ. For the CDR3, the DNA is TGTGCCAGCAGCCCGACAGGGGGCAACACCGGGGAGCTGTTTTTT. Its translation: CASSPTGGNTGELFF.

The chain combines TRBV10-3 with TRBJ2-3; TRBD2 agrees at 8 bases. The ends lost 7 bases at V and 5 bases at J; junction bases unmatched: 8. This CDR3 spans 14 amino acids. Germline V gene data show CDR1 as ENHRY and CDR2 as SYGVKD. Here the CDR3 DNA reads TGTGCCATCACCCCCGGGGGGGCGGGAGATACGCAGTATTTT. Translating it yields CAITPGGAGDTQYF.

J is TRBJ2-1 and V is TRBV5-4; 10 positions agree with TRBD2. Germline CDR1 is SGHNT and CDR2 is YYREEE (reference sequence). This CDR3 region has 17 residues. V shed 0 bases and J 3 bases; nucleotides not matched to a gene: 6. CDR3 DNA sequence: TGTGCCAGCAGCTTGGCCCTGGGACTAGCGAACTACAATGAGCAGTTCTTC. It yields the protein CASSLALGLANYNEQFF.

The J gene is TRBJ2-4, the V gene TRBV5-1, with 8 bases that match TRBD1. The germline V gene has CDR1 SGHRS and CDR2 YFSETQ. The CDR3 is made up of 15 amino acids. V shed 2 bases, J shed 5 bases, and the junction held 6 bases outside the gene matches. In DNA form, the CDR3 reads TGCGCCAGCAGCTTACGACAGGGGTTCCAAAACATTCAGTACTTC. It yields the protein CASSLRQGFQNIQYF. The full variable domain, its missing parts supplied by reference TRBV5-1 and TRBJ2-4, is KAGVTQTPRYLIKTRGQQVTLSCSPISGHRSVSWYQQTPGQGLQFLFEYFSETQRNKGNFPGRFSGRQFSNSRSEMNVSTLELGDSALYLCASSLRQGFQNIQYFGAGTRLSVL.

The V gene is TRBV6-5, the J gene TRBJ1-3; tentative D call: TRBD1 (5 bases). With 0 bases removed from V and 3 bases from J, the gap between germline ends came to 12 bases. CDR1 and CDR2 from the germline V gene are MNHEY and SVGAGI. This CDR3 contains 16 residues. The CDR3 reads CASSYSSGLGGNTIYF. For the CDR3, the DNA is TGTGCCAGCAGTTACTCTTCGGGGCTCGGTGGAAACACCATATATTTT.

This chain links TRBV19 with TRBJ2-1, with 12 bases fitting TRBD2. The germline gives CDR1 LNHDA, CDR2 SQIVND (reference sequence). The CDR3 runs to 15 residues. V trimming: 7 bases; J trimming: 5 bases; junction bases outside the gene matches: 6. The chain's CDR3 is CASTRTSGVHNEQFF. The CDR3 DNA reads TGTGCCAGTACCAGGACTAGCGGGGTCCACAATGAGCAGTTCTTC.

The chain is built from TRBV5-4 and TRBJ1-6; perhaps TRBD1 as D (5 bases). This CDR3 comprises 16 residues. Per the germline V gene, CDR1 is SGHNT and CDR2 is YYREEE (reference sequence). The V gene lost 4 bases and the J gene lost 11 bases, with 22 bases spanning the gap. The CDR3 spells CASSRGGHTSETPLHF. The CDR3 region has the DNA TGTGCCAGCAGCCGGGGGGGTCACACCTCAGAGACACCCCTCCACTTT.

The chain's CDR3 is CASSADTGWGETQYF. DNA for the CDR3: TGTGCCAGCAGCGCCGACACAGGGTGGGGAGAGACCCAGTACTTC. V and J are TRBV9 and TRBJ2-5; TRBD1 is a possible D gene (6 bases). Trimming cost V 3 bases and J 4 bases, with 16 bases left between them. Germline V gene data show CDR1 as SGDLS and CDR2 as YYNGEE. This CDR3 comprises 15 residues.

This chain joins TRBV25-1 and TRBJ1-2, with D possibly matching TRBD1 (5 bases). Trimming removed 4 bases at V and 8 bases at J, with 17 bases between. The CDR3 runs 14 residues. Germline loops: CDR1 MGHDK, CDR2 SYGVNS. Written as DNA, the CDR3 is TGTGCCAGCAGTGCGGCCGACAGAGGAGGAGGCTACACCTTC. Its translation is CASSAADRGGGYTF.

The V and J genes are TRBV2 and TRBJ2-1; D is perhaps TRBD1 (6 bases). Germline V gene sequence: CDR1 SNHLY, CDR2 FYNNEI. This CDR3 has 13 amino acids. The germline V and J ends were trimmed by 7 bases and 8 bases, with 15 bases remaining between them. The CDR3 protein is CASILSGVDEQFF. CDR3 DNA: TGTGCCAGCATACTTTCAGGGGTCGATGAGCAGTTCTTC.

The V and J genes are TRBV7-2 and TRBJ2-6; TRBD1 is a possible D gene (5 bases). The V gene's germline CDR1 is SGHTA and CDR2 FQGNSA. The CDR3 consists of 15 residues. V shed 0 bases and J shed 7 bases, with 10 bases lying between them. This CDR3 is CASSLAIQGANVLTF. The CDR3 nucleotides read TGTGCCAGCAGCTTAGCAATCCAGGGCGCCAACGTCCTGACTTTC.

V usage is TRBV6-1 and J usage is TRBJ1-6; 7 bases line up with TRBD1. This CDR3 is 15 amino acids long. Germline V lookup: CDR1 MNHNS, CDR2 SASEGT. V lost 6 bases and J lost 5; bases outside the gene matches: 7. The CDR3 is CASRVEGANNSPLHF. In DNA form, the CDR3 reads TGTGCCAGCAGGGTGGAGGGGGCAAATAATTCACCCCTCCACTTT.

As concerns this clone: The same CDR3 can be traced to other DNA sequences in this sample. The chain carries TRBV6-5 and TRBJ1-2, with TRBD1 identical over 11 bases. After removal of 2 bases from V and 5 bases from J, the junction contained 1 base not matched to a gene. From germline, CDR1 is MNHEY and CDR2 SVGAGI. This CDR3 is built from 14 residues. CDR3 amino acids: CASSYRDRGYGYTF. The DNA of the CDR3 is TGTGCCAGCAGTTACCGGGACAGGGGGTATGGCTACACCTTC.

V usage is TRBV4-3 and J usage is TRBJ1-6; D uncertain. The V end lost 3 bases, the J end lost 5 bases, and 29 bases lay between the germline ends. Germline V gene lookup returns CDR1 LGHNA and CDR2 YSLEER. The CDR3 is made up of 21 amino acids. CDR3 amino acids: CASSQATTLITGFRHNSPLHF. The DNA of the CDR3 is TGCGCCAGCAGCCAGGCTACAACCTTGATTACGGGGTTCCGGCATAATTCACCCCTCCACTTT.

The V and J genes are TRBV9 and TRBJ2-1, with 7 bases fitting TRBD2. This CDR3 comprises 15 residues. V shed 0 bases, J shed 7 bases, and the junction held 7 bases outside the gene matches. CDR1 is SGDLS and CDR2 is YYNGEE in the germline V gene. CDR3 DNA: TGTGCCAGCAGCGTAGCAGGCGGGGGTATAAATGAGCAGTTCTTC. Amino acids: CASSVAGGGINEQFF. Variable domain in full (rest from reference TRBV9 and TRBJ2-1): DSGVTQTPKHLITATGQRVTLRCSPRSGDLSVYWYQQSLDQGLQFLIQYYNGEERAKGNILERFSAQQFPDLHSELNLSSLELGDSALYFCASSVAGGGINEQFFGPGTRLTVL.

This sequence joins TRBV6-5 and TRBJ2-2, with D uncertain. Looked up from germline, CDR1 is MNHEY and CDR2 is SVGAGI. The CDR3 spans 16 residues. Deletions cut 0 bases from V and 5 bases from J, with 13 bases between. The CDR3 loop reads CASSYSWVGWTGELFF. Here the CDR3 DNA reads TGTGCCAGCAGTTACTCCTGGGTGGGGTGGACCGGGGAGCTGTTTTTT.

The genes are TRBV28 and TRBJ1-5; no clear D. This CDR3 comprises 16 residues. Germline values: CDR1 MDHEN, CDR2 SYDVKM. V was cut by 1 base and J by 2 bases, with 12 bases left in between. The CDR3 protein is CASSLSLAGGNQPQHF. CDR3 nucleotide sequence: TGTGCCAGCAGTTTATCCTTGGCCGGAGGCAATCAGCCCCAGCATTTT.